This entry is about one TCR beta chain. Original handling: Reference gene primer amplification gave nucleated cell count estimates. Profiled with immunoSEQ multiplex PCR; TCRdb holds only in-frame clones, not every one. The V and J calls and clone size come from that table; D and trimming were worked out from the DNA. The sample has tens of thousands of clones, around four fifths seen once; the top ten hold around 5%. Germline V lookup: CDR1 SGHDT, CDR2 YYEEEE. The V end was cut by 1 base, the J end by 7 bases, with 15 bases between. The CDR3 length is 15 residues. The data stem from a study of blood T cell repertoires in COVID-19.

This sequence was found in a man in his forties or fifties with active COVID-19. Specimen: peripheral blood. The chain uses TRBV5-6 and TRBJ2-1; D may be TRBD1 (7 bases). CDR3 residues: CASSLYPTGRNEQFF. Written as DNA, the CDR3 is TGTGCCAGCAGCTTGTATCCGACAGGGAGGAATGAGCAGTTCTTC.